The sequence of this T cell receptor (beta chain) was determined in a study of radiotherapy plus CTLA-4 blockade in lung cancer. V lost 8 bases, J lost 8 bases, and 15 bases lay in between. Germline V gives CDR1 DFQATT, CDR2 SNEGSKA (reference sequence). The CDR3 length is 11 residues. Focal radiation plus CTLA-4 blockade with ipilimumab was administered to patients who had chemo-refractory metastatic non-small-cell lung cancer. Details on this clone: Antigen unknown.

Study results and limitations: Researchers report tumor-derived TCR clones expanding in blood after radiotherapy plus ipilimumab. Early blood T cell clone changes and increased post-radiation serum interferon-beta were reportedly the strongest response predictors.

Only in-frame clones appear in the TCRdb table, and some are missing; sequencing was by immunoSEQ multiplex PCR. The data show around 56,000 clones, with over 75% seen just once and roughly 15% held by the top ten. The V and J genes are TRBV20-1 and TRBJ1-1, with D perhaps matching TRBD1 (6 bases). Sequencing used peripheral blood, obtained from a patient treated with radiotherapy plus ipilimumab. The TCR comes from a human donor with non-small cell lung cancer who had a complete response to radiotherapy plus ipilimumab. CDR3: CSTTGDPEAFF. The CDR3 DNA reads TGCAGTACGACAGGAGACCCCGAAGCTTTCTTT.